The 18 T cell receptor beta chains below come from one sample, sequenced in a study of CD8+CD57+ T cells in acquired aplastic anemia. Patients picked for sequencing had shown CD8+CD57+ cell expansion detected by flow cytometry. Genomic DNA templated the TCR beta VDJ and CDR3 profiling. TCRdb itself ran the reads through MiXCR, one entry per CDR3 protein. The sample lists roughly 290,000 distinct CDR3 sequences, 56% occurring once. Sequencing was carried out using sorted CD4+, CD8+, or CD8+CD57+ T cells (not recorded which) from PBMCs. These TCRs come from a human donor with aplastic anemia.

CDR3 protein: CSAERENNNEQFF. For the CDR3, the DNA is TGCAGTGCAGAGAGGGAGAATAACAATGAGCAGTTCTTC. The V call is TRBV20-1, the J call TRBJ2-1; D might be TRBD2 (5 bases). This CDR3 has 13 amino acids. Germline V gene data show CDR1 as DFQATT and CDR2 as SNEGSKA (reference sequence). V was trimmed by 6 bases and J by 5 bases, leaving 14 bases between them.

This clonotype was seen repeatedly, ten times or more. The CDR3 DNA reads TGTGCCAGCAGGGATAACTATGGCTACACCTTC. This encodes CASRDNYGYTF. The chain couples TRBV6-1 to TRBJ1-2; D unclear. Germline values: CDR1 MNHNS, CDR2 SASEGT. Trimming cost V 6 bases and J 1 base, with 3 bases left between them. This CDR3 has 11 amino acids.

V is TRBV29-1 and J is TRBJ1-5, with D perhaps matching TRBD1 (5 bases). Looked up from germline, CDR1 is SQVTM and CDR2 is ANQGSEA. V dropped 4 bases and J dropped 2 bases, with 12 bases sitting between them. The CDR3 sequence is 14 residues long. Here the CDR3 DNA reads TGCAGCGTTGCAATGGGGCTCGGCAATCAGCCCCAGCATTTT. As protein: CSVAMGLGNQPQHF.

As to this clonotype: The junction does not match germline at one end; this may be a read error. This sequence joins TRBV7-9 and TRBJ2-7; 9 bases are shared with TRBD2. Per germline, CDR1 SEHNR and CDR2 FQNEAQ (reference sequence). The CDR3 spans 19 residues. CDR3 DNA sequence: TGTGGCAGCAGCTTGAAAATAGGGGCTAGCGGGGCCGACTCCTACGAGCAGTACTTC. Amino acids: CGSSLKIGASGADSYEQYF.

CDR3 nucleotide sequence: TGTGCCAGCAGTGAATCTTGGGACAGGGGTGTCAAGACCCAGTACTTC. Amino acids: CASSESWDRGVKTQYF. The chain recombines TRBV25-1 with TRBJ2-5, with 10 bases lining up with TRBD1. Unmatched junction bases numbered 8, after V lost 1 base and J lost 6 bases. The CDR3 is 16 amino acids. CDR1 is MGHDK and CDR2 is SYGVNS in the germline V gene.

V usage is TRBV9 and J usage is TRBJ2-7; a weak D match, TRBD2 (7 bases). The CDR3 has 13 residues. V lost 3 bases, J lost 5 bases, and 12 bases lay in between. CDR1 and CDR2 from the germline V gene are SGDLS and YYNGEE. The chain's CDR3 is CASSAGGLNEQYF. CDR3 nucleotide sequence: TGTGCCAGCAGCGCCGGGGGGCTGAACGAGCAGTACTTC.

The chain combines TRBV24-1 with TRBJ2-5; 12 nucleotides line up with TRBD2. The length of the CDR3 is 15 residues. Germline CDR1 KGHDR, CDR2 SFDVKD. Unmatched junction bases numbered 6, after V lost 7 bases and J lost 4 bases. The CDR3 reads CATRLAGGQGETQYF. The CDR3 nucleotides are TGTGCCACCAGGCTAGCGGGGGGGCAGGGAGAGACCCAGTACTTC.

The DNA for the CDR3 is TGTGCCAGTAGCCCCCAACCGACAGGGGCCAGCTATGGCTACACCTTC. Translated: CASSPQPTGASYGYTF. The chain uses TRBV19 and TRBJ1-2; TRBD1 matches at 8 bases. The CDR3 runs 16 residues. J gave up 4 bases and V 6 bases, and 13 bases lay outside the gene matches. The germline CDR1 and CDR2 sequences are LNHDA and SQIVND (reference sequence).

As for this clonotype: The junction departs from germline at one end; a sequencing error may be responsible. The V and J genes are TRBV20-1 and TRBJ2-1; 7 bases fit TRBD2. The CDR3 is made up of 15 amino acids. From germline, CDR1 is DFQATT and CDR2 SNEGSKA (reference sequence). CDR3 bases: TGCAGTGCTAGAGATCCCGTGCTAGCGGTAAATGAACAGTTCTTC. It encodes CSARDPVLAVNEQFF.

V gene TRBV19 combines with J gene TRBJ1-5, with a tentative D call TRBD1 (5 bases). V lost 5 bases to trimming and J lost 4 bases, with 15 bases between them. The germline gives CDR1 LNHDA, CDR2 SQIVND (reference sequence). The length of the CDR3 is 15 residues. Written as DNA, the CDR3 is TGTGCCAGTAGTCTTACCCTCGGGACTAATCAGCCCCAGCATTTT. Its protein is CASSLTLGTNQPQHF.

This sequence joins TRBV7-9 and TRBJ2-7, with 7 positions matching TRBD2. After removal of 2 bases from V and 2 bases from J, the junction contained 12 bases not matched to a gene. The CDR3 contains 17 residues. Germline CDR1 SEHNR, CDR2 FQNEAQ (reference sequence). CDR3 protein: CASSLSRGGLAAYEQYF. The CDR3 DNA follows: TGTGCCAGCAGCTTATCGAGGGGCGGCCTAGCGGCCTACGAGCAGTACTTC.

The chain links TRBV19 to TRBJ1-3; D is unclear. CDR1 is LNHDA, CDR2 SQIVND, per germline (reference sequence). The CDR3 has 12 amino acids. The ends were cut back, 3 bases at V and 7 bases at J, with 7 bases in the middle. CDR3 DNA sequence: TGTGCCAGTAGTATTAAGTTTAACACCATATATTTT. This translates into CASSIKFNTIYF. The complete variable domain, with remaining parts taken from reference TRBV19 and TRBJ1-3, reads DGGITQSPKYLFRKEGQNVTLSCEQNLNHDAMYWYRQDPGQGLRLIYYSQIVNDFQKGDIAEGYSVSREKKESFPLTVTSAQKNPTAFYLCASSIKFNTIYFGEGSWLTVV.

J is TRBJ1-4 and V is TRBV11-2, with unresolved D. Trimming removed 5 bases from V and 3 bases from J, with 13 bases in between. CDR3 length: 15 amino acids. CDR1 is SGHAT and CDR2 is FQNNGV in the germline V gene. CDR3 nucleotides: TGTGCCAGCAGCGCCAATCCTGGATCTAATGAAAAACTGTTTTTT. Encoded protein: CASSANPGSNEKLFF.

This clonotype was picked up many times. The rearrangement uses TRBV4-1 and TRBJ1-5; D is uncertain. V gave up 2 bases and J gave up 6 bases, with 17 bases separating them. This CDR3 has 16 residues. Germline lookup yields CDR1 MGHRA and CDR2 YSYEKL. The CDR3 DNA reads TGCGCCAGCAGCCAACGTCCCTTTAGGGATGCTCAGCCCCAGCATTTT. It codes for CASSQRPFRDAQPQHF.

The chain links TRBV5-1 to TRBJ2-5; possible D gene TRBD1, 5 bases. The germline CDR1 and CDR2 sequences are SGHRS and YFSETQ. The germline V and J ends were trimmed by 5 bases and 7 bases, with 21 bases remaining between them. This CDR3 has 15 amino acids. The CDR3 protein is CASSRRTVGPGTQYF. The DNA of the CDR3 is TGCGCCAGCAGTCGTAGGACGGTGGGGCCAGGGACCCAGTACTTC.

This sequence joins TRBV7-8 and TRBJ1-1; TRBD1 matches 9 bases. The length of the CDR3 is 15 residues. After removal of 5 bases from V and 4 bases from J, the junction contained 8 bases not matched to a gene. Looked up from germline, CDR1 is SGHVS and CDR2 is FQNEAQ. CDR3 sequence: CASSPGQGMSTEAFF. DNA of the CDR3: TGTGCCAGCAGCCCAGGACAGGGGATGAGCACTGAAGCTTTCTTT.

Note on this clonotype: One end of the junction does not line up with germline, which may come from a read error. CDR3 bases: TGTGCCAGCAGCCCTCTACAGGGAGGCACAGGTACGCAGTATTTT. Translation gives CASSPLQGGTGTQYF. The chain is built from TRBV7-2 and TRBJ2-3; D might be TRBD1 or TRBD2, each matching 6 bases. Germline V gives CDR1 SGHTA, CDR2 FQGNSA. This CDR3 is 15 amino acids long.

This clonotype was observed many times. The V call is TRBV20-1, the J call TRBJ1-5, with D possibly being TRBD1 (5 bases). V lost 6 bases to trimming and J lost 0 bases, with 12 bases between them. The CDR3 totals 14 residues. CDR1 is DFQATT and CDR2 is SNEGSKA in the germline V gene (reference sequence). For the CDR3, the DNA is TGCAGTGCCGGGGGAGACTATAGCAATCAGCCCCAGCATTTT. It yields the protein CSAGGDYSNQPQHF.